This T cell receptor (beta chain) comes out of a study of cytomegalovirus exposure and HLA in healthy donors. General study results and limits: Presence/absence analyses treated sequencing depth as roughly uniform across donors.

Both 60 Vbeta primers and 13 Jbeta primers went into the PCR. Some clones are missing from TCRdb's copy, which holds only in-frame ones; the method was immunoSEQ multiplex PCR. Of around 240,000 clones listed, 82% were seen once; the top ten hold 4.5% to 6%. On this clone itself: What it recognizes is unknown.

The CDR3 totals 14 residues. Germline CDR1 SGDLS, CDR2 YYNGEE. Trimming removed 3 bases from V and 5 bases from J; junction bases left unmatched: 3. The chain has TRBV9 and TRBJ1-5; 9 bases line up with TRBD1. Input material: PBMCs. The receptor comes from a woman in her thirties or forties in good health and CMV-seropositive. The CDR3 nucleotides read TGTGCCAGCAGCGCGGGACAGGGTTATCAGCCCCAGCATTTT. Amino acid sequence: CASSAGQGYQPQHF.